The 16 T cell receptor beta chains in this list originate from one sample, sequenced in a study of blood T cells in healthy people across ages. Alongside a J-beta primer mix, a sample-barcoded 5' primer served in a second PCR lasting about 7 to 11 cycles. TCRdb passed the 5' RACE reads through MiXCR, listing each CDR3 protein once. The table records 700,000 to 850,000 distinct CDR3 sequences, about 34% of them present only once. The source material was blood. All receptors derive from a man in his late teens or twenties in good health.

V is TRBV20-1 and J is TRBJ1-5; tentatively, D is TRBD1 (5 bases). V was pared by 0 bases and J by 6 bases, with 9 bases between. CDR3 size: 13 residues. Germline lookup yields CDR1 DFQATT and CDR2 SNEGSKA (reference sequence). CDR3 sequence: CSAREQVGQPQHF. The CDR3 coding sequence is TGCAGTGCTAGAGAACAGGTTGGTCAGCCCCAGCATTTT.

This clonotype was counted at least ten times. V usage is TRBV5-1 and J usage is TRBJ1-2, with D possibly being TRBD1 (5 bases). The V end lost 1 base, the J end lost 0 bases, and 10 bases lay between the germline ends. The CDR3 covers 15 residues. Germline-derived CDR1 and CDR2 are SGHRS and YFSETQ. CDR3 nucleotides: TGCGCCAGCAGCTTGAGGTCAGGGACTAACTATGGCTACACCTTC. It translates to CASSLRSGTNYGYTF.

This chain uses TRBV12-3 or TRBV12-4 with TRBJ2-3; D is tentatively TRBD1 or TRBD2 (5 bases each). The CDR3 length is 15 residues. The V end lost 3 bases, the J end lost 0 bases, and 10 bases lay between the germline ends. The DNA of the CDR3 is TGTGCCAGCAGTTTGACAGCGGAGAGCACAGATACGCAGTATTTT. Translating gives CASSLTAESTDTQYF.

The chain combines TRBV2 with TRBJ1-1, with a tentative D call TRBD1 (5 bases). The V end lost 7 bases, the J end lost 0 bases, and 15 bases lay between the germline ends. This CDR3 is 15 amino acids long. The V gene's germline CDR1 is SNHLY and CDR2 FYNNEI. The CDR3 sequence: CASTRIGGMNTEAFF. In nucleotides, the CDR3 is TGTGCCAGCACCCGAATCGGGGGAATGAACACTGAAGCTTTCTTT.

The rearrangement joins TRBV12-3 or TRBV12-4 to TRBJ2-2; 10 positions agree with TRBD2. This CDR3 comprises 18 residues. V lost 3 bases, J lost 2 bases, and 9 bases stayed unmatched. CDR3 in DNA: TGTGCCAGCAGTTTCTACCGAGCGGGGGGGCTAAACACCGGGGAGCTGTTTTTT. It translates to CASSFYRAGGLNTGELFF.

This clonotype was counted ten times or more. The chain has TRBV20-1 and TRBJ2-3; no reliable D call. V was cut by 0 bases and J by 0 bases, with 4 bases left in between. Germline V gene lookup returns CDR1 DFQATT and CDR2 SNEGSKA (reference sequence). This CDR3 has 13 amino acids. The CDR3 here is CSARDRSTDTQYF. The CDR3 DNA sequence: TGCAGTGCTAGAGATCGGAGCACAGATACGCAGTATTTT.

The rearrangement links TRBV3-1 to TRBJ2-7, with 7 bases identical to TRBD1. Losses at the gene ends were 6 bases for V and 2 bases for J; bases not matched to a gene: 10. This CDR3 has 15 amino acids. Germline lookup yields CDR1 LGHDT and CDR2 YNNKEL (reference sequence). The CDR3 spells CASRLTPTGTYEQYF. In DNA, the CDR3 is TGTGCCAGCAGATTAACCCCGACAGGGACCTACGAGCAGTACTTC.

This clonotype has a count of ten or more. The chain is built from TRBV29-1 and TRBJ2-3, with D unresolved. V dropped 1 base and J dropped 0 bases, with 14 bases sitting between them. This CDR3 has 16 amino acids. The germline CDR1 and CDR2 sequences are SQVTM and ANQGSEA. CDR3 region: CSVEGALEVSTDTQYF. The CDR3 nucleotides are TGCAGCGTTGAAGGAGCCTTGGAAGTTAGCACAGATACGCAGTATTTT.

CDR3 sequence (DNA): TGCAGTGCCCCTTCCCTAGGGGAGGACACTGAAGCTTTCTTT. Protein sequence: CSAPSLGEDTEAFF. The chain combines TRBV20-1 with TRBJ1-1, with a tentative D call TRBD1 (5 bases). This CDR3 has 14 amino acids. V gave up 6 bases and J gave up 3 bases, with 17 bases separating them. Germline V gene data show CDR1 as DFQATT and CDR2 as SNEGSKA (reference sequence).

This clonotype was counted between two and nine times. The gene calls are TRBV28 and TRBJ2-1; a weak D match, TRBD1 (6 bases). This CDR3 comprises 16 residues. V shed 5 bases and J shed 7 bases, with 21 bases lying between them. Germline V gene data show CDR1 as MDHEN and CDR2 as SYDVKM. The CDR3 sequence is CASSEDSRRITNEQFF. In DNA, the CDR3 is TGTGCCAGCAGTGAGGACAGCCGGCGGATTACAAATGAGCAGTTCTTC.

This chain connects TRBV20-1 to TRBJ1-2; TRBD1 matches at 7 bases. Germline CDR1 reads DFQATT; CDR2 reads SNEGSKA (reference sequence). This CDR3 contains 12 residues. Germline trimming cut 5 bases from V and 6 bases from J; bases unmatched to any gene: 6. The CDR3 nucleotides read TGCAGTGCTGCCACCGGGACAGATGGCTACACCTTC. Translation: CSAATGTDGYTF.

This clonotype was seen many times. This chain connects TRBV11-1 to TRBJ2-3, with TRBD2 as a possible D gene (5 bases). CDR1 is SGHAT and CDR2 is FQDESV in the germline V gene (reference sequence). V gave up 6 bases and J gave up 0 bases, with 16 bases separating them. This CDR3 has 16 residues. CDR3 sequence: CASSRLRGLSTDTQYF. The CDR3 DNA is TGTGCCAGCAGTCGCCTCCGCGGGCTTAGCACAGATACGCAGTATTTT.

The chain joins TRBV7-8 to TRBJ2-7, with 14 bases fitting TRBD2. The CDR3 sequence is 15 residues long. Germline V lookup: CDR1 SGHVS, CDR2 FQNEAQ. V dropped 6 bases and J dropped 4; count of bases not matched to a gene: 5. CDR3 sequence (DNA): TGTGCCAGCAGGACGGGACTAGCGGGGGAATACGAGCAGTACTTC. As protein: CASRTGLAGEYEQYF.

The rearrangement joins TRBV7-2 to TRBJ2-2, with a weak D call TRBD2 (7 bases). This CDR3 has 13 amino acids. Looked up from germline, CDR1 is SGHTA and CDR2 is FQGNSA. V lost 5 bases to trimming and J lost 4 bases, with 8 bases between them. CDR3: CASSRGATGELFF. As DNA, the CDR3 is TGTGCCAGCAGCCGGGGGGCCACCGGGGAGCTGTTTTTT.

This clonotype has only one observation. The CDR3 sequence is CASSSRGRGYGYTF. In DNA, the CDR3 is TGTGCCAGCAGCAGCCGGGGCAGGGGTTATGGCTACACCTTC. V and J are TRBV2 and TRBJ1-2; possible D gene TRBD1, 6 bases. The CDR3 has 14 amino acids. Per the germline V gene, CDR1 is SNHLY and CDR2 is FYNNEI. Trimming removed 6 bases at V and 5 bases at J, with 16 bases between.

This clonotype was recorded many times. The chain couples TRBV2 to TRBJ2-1, with D maybe TRBD1 (8 bases). Looked up from germline, CDR1 is SNHLY and CDR2 is FYNNEI. Between the trimmed V and J ends, which lost 5 bases and 4 bases, there was a span of 15 bases. This CDR3 is built from 15 residues. Written as DNA, the CDR3 is TGTGCCAGCAGTTCTACAGGGGGGGGGTACAATGAGCAGTTCTTC. Protein sequence: CASSSTGGGYNEQFF.